Below, 14 T cell receptor beta chains from the same sample are listed, as sequenced in a study of blood T cell repertoires in COVID-19. Data came from immunoSEQ multiplex PCR; TCRdb stores just in-frame clones and leaves some out. The sample includes under 300,000 clones, around 90% seen only once; the top ten take less than 2.5%. Sequencing used peripheral blood. The receptors stem from a man between 45 and 60 years old with acute or convalescent COVID-19.

V gene TRBV27 combines with J gene TRBJ2-2, with D tentatively TRBD2 (5 bases). The CDR3 has 15 residues. Germline V gene lookup returns CDR1 MNHEY and CDR2 SMNVEV (reference sequence). The V and J ends lost 2 bases and 3 bases respectively, with 10 bases between them. CDR3 DNA sequence: TGTGCCAGCAGTTTACGAGGGCGCGACACCGGGGAGCTGTTTTTT. This gives the protein CASSLRGRDTGELFF.

V is TRBV5-4 and J is TRBJ1-1; weak D call: TRBD1 (5 bases). Germline CDR1 reads SGHNT; CDR2 reads YYREEE (reference sequence). The CDR3 totals 17 residues. V dropped 4 bases and J dropped 0 bases, with 19 bases sitting between them. In nucleotides, the CDR3 is TGTGCCAGCAGCCCATTGGATTGGGGCAAGATGAACACTGAAGCTTTCTTT. It codes for CASSPLDWGKMNTEAFF. The variable domain in full, completed from reference TRBV5-4 and TRBJ1-1, reads ETGVTQSPTHLIKTRGQQVTLRCSSQSGHNTVSWYQQALGQGPQFIFQYYREEENGRGNFPPRFSGLQFPNYSSELNVNALELDDSALYLCASSPLDWGKMNTEAFFGQGTRLTVV.

The chain carries TRBV5-1 and TRBJ1-2; 9 bases fit TRBD1. This CDR3 contains 15 residues. Germline V gene data show CDR1 as SGHRS and CDR2 as YFSETQ. J gave up 6 bases and V 2 bases, and 8 bases lay outside the gene matches. CDR3 nucleotide sequence: TGCGCCAGCAGCTTATCCCCCGACAGGGGGAATGGCTACACCTTC. As protein: CASSLSPDRGNGYTF.

This rearrangement joins TRBV29-1 to TRBJ2-3, with D maybe TRBD1 (5 bases). The CDR3 covers 12 residues. CDR1 and CDR2 from the germline V gene are SQVTM and ANQGSEA. V shed 3 bases and J shed 3 bases, with 7 bases lying between them. The CDR3 protein is CSVEKGTDTQYF. CDR3 DNA sequence: TGCAGCGTTGAGAAGGGGACAGATACGCAGTATTTT.

The chain is built from TRBV2 and TRBJ2-6; a possible D gene is TRBD1 (5 bases). Germline assignment: CDR1 SNHLY and CDR2 FYNNEI. The CDR3 length is 17 residues. Trimming pared 1 base from V and 3 bases from J, leaving 13 bases between. The CDR3 sequence: CASSEGTSTVGANVLTF. The DNA for the CDR3 is TGTGCCAGCAGTGAAGGGACATCTACTGTTGGGGCCAACGTCCTGACTTTC.

V is TRBV7-9 and J is TRBJ2-7, with D possibly TRBD2 on 5 matching bases. Trimming removed 3 bases at V and 5 bases at J, with 8 bases between. The germline V gene has CDR1 SEHNR and CDR2 FQNEAQ (reference sequence). The CDR3 has 12 amino acids. The CDR3 region is CASSLAGHEQYF. The CDR3 DNA sequence: TGTGCCAGCAGCTTGGCGGGCCACGAGCAGTACTTC.

The rearrangement uses TRBV5-1 and TRBJ2-7; 7 positions match TRBD1. V shed 5 bases, J shed 5 bases, and the junction held 13 bases outside the gene matches. The CDR3 runs to 15 residues. Germline values: CDR1 SGHRS, CDR2 YFSETQ. The CDR3 here is CASRSIGDSVHEQYF. CDR3 DNA sequence: TGCGCCAGCAGATCGATCGGGGACAGTGTCCACGAGCAGTACTTC.

The gene calls are TRBV10-3 and TRBJ1-6; D gene unclear. The CDR3 consists of 13 residues. Germline V gives CDR1 ENHRY, CDR2 SYGVKD. V was pared by 4 bases and J by 9 bases, with 10 bases between. The CDR3 nucleotides read TGTGCCATCAGTGGGGCTCAGATTTCACCCCTCCACTTT. Translating it yields CAISGAQISPLHF.

The V gene is TRBV11-1, the J gene TRBJ2-5; D ambiguous. There are 13 residues in the CDR3. CDR1 SGHAT and CDR2 FQDESV come from the germline V gene (reference sequence). V lost 1 base and J 5 bases, leaving 8 bases between the germline ends. The CDR3 sequence: CASSLGAYETQYF. The CDR3 DNA is TGTGCCAGCAGCTTAGGAGCGTATGAGACCCAGTACTTC.

The chain joins TRBV19 to TRBJ2-1, with 7 bases lining up with TRBD1. V dropped 8 bases and J dropped 10; count of bases not matched to a gene: 14. The CDR3 length is 14 residues. The V gene's germline CDR1 is LNHDA and CDR2 SQIVND (reference sequence). In DNA form, the CDR3 reads TGTGCCAGTCGCCAGGGGGTGGTGAGTGGGGAGCAGTTCTTC. Its translation: CASRQGVVSGEQFF.

This chain uses TRBV5-4 with TRBJ2-5; no definite D call. CDR3 length equals 15 residues. The V end lost 0 bases, the J end lost 3 bases, and 12 bases lay between the germline ends. From germline, CDR1 is SGHNT and CDR2 YYREEE (reference sequence). Here the CDR3 DNA reads TGTGCCAGCAGCTTGGGCCTCACTCAAGAAGAGACCCAGTACTTC. This encodes CASSLGLTQEETQYF.

The rearrangement joins TRBV19 to TRBJ1-5; 7 nucleotides line up with TRBD1. The germline V gene encodes CDR1 LNHDA and CDR2 SQIVND (reference sequence). The CDR3 runs 17 residues. With 5 bases clipped from V and 0 bases from J, the junction kept 10 bases outside the gene matches. The CDR3 is CASSSTGLRASNQPQHF. The CDR3 DNA sequence: TGTGCCAGTAGTTCGACAGGGTTGAGAGCTAGCAATCAGCCCCAGCATTTT.

V and J are TRBV19 and TRBJ1-1; 9 bases are shared with TRBD1. Germline V lookup: CDR1 LNHDA, CDR2 SQIVND (reference sequence). The CDR3 is 13 residues long. V lost 5 bases, J lost 7 bases, and 5 bases stayed unmatched. The CDR3 DNA follows: TGTGCCAGTAGTTTAGGGGACAGGGATGAAGCTTTCTTT. This sequence encodes CASSLGDRDEAFF.

This sequence joins TRBV6-5 and TRBJ2-5, with no clear D. Germline V CDR1 and CDR2: MNHEY, SVGAGI. The CDR3 has 13 residues. V was shortened by 5 bases and J by 7 bases, with 14 bases between the two germline ends. The CDR3 sequence is CASSRLSARTQYF. CDR3 DNA sequence: TGTGCCAGCAGTCGGTTATCTGCGAGGACCCAGTACTTC.